This T cell receptor beta chain was retrieved from a study of T cell responses to AZD1222 COVID-19 vaccine. Whole-study results and caveats: Spike as a whole was targeted by vaccine-associated CD4 TCRs, dominant at 160-218 and 743-854. White British people made up most donors, females outnumbered males, and clonal diversity was possibly underestimated.

Profiled with immunoSEQ multiplex PCR; TCRdb holds only in-frame clones, not every one. Of around 80,000 clones listed, 80% to 90% are singletons. V was pared by 6 bases and J by 6 bases, with 8 bases of the junction left unmatched. The length of the CDR3 is 15 residues. Germline V lookup: CDR1 SGHVS, CDR2 FNYEAQ. A remark on this clone: Its antigen is unknown.

This clonotype originated in an adult who received the AZD1222 COVID-19 vaccine. The gene calls are TRBV7-6 and TRBJ2-3, with 11 bases aligning to TRBD2. The starting material was peripheral blood, obtained 28 days after the second AZD1222 dose. For the CDR3, the DNA is TGTGCCAGCAGGCCTACTAGCGGGGGTTATGATACGCAGTATTTT. Residues: CASRPTSGGYDTQYF.